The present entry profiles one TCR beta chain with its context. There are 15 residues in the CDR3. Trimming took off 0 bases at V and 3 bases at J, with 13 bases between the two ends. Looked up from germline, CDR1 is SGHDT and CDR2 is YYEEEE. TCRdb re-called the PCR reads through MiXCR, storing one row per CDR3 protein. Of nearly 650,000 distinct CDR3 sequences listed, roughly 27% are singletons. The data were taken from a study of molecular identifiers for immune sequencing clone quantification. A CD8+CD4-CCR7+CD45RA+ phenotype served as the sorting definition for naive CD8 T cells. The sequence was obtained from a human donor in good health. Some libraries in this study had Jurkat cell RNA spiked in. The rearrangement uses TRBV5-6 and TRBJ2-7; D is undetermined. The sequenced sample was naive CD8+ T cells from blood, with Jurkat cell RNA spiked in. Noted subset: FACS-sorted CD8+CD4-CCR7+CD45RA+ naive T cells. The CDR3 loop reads CASSLAAKWGYEQYF. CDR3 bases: TGTGCCAGCAGCTTGGCGGCTAAGTGGGGCTACGAGCAGTACTTC.